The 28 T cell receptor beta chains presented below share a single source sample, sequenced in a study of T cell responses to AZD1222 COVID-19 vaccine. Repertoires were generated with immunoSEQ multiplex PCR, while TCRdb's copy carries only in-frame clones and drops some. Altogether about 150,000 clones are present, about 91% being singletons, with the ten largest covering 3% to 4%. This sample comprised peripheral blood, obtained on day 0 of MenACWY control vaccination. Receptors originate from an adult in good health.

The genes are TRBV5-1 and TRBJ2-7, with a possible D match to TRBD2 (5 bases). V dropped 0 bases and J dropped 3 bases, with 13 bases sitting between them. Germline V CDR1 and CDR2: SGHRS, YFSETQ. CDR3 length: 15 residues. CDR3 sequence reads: CASSLGREGDYEQYF. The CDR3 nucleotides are TGCGCCAGCAGCTTGGGGCGCGAGGGTGACTACGAGCAGTACTTC. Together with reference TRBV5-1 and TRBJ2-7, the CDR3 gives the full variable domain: KAGVTQTPRYLIKTRGQQVTLSCSPISGHRSVSWYQQTPGQGLQFLFEYFSETQRNKGNFPGRFSGRQFSNSRSEMNVSTLELGDSALYLCASSLGREGDYEQYFGPGTRLTVT.

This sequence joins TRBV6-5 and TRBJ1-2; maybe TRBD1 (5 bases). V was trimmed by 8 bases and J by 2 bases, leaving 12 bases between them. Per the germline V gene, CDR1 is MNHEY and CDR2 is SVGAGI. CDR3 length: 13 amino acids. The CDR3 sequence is CASAETGNYGYTF. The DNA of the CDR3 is TGTGCCAGCGCCGAAACAGGCAACTATGGCTACACCTTC.

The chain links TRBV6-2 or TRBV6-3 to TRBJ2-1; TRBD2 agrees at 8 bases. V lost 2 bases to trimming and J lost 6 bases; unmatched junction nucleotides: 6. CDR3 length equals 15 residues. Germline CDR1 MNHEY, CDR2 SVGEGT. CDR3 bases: TGTGCCAGCAGTTACGCCTTCGGGGGGGCCAATGAGCAGTTCTTC. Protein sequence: CASSYAFGGANEQFF.

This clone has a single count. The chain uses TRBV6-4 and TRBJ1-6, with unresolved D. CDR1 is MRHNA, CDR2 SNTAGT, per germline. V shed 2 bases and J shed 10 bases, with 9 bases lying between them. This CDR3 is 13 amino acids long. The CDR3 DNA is TGTGCCAGCAGTGACAGGGCCGGGTCACCCCTCCACTTT. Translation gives CASSDRAGSPLHF.

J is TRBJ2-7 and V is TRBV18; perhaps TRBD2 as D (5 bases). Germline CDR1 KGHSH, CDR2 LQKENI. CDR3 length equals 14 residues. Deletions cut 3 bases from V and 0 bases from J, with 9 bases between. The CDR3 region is CASSPGLNSYEQYF. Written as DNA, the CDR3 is TGTGCCAGCTCACCCGGACTTAACTCCTACGAGCAGTACTTC.

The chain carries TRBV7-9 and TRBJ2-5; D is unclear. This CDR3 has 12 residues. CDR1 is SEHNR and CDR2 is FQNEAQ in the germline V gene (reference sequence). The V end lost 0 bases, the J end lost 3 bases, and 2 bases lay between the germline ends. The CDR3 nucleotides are TGTGCCAGCAGCTTAGCGGAAGAGACCCAGTACTTC. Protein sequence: CASSLAEETQYF.

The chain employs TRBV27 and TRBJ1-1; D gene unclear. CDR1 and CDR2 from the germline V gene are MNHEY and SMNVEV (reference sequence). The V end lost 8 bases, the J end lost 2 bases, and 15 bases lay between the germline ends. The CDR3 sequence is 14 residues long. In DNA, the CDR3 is TGTGCCAGCTCCCTCGGACGGGTAAACACTGAAGCTTTCTTT. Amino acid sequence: CASSLGRVNTEAFF.

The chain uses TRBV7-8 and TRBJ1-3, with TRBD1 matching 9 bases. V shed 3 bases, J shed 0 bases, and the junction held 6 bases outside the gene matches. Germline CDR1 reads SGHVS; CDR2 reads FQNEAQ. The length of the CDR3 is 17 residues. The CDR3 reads CASSFRDRATSGNTIYF. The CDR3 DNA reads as TGTGCCAGCAGCTTCCGGGACAGGGCGACCTCTGGAAACACCATATATTTT.

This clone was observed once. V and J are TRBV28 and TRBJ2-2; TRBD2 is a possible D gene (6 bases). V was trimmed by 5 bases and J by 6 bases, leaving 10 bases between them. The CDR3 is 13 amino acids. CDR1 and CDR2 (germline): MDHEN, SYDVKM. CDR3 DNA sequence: TGTGCCAGCAGTGAACTAGCTCCCGGGGAGCTGTTTTTT. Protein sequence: CASSELAPGELFF.

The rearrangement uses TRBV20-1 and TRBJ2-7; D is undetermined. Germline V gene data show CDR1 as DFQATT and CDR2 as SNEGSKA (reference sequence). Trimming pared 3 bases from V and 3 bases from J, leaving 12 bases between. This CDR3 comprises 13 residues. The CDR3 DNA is TGCAGTGCTAGTTTCATCGGCGGCTACGAGCAGTACTTC. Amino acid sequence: CSASFIGGYEQYF.

CDR3 bases: TGTGCCACCAGCAGAGATCGAGAGAATGAGCAGTTCTTC. It yields the protein CATSRDRENEQFF. The V gene is TRBV15, the J gene TRBJ2-1; D gene uncertain. V lost 0 bases and J lost 7, with 7 bases in between. This CDR3 contains 13 residues. CDR1 and CDR2 from the germline V gene are LNHNV and YYDKDF (reference sequence).

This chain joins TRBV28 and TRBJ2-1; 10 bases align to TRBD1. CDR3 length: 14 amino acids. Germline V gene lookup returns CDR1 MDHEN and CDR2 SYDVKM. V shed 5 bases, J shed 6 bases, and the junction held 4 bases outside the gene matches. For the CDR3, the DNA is TGTGCCAGCAGTCGCGACAGGGGGCTCAATGAGCAGTTCTTC. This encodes CASSRDRGLNEQFF.

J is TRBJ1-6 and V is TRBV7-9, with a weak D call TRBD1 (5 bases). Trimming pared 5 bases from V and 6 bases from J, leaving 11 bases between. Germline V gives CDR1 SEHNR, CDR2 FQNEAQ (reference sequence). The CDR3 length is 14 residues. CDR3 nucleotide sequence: TGTGCCAGCAGCCCCGGACACGGTAATTCACCCCTCCACTTT. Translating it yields CASSPGHGNSPLHF.

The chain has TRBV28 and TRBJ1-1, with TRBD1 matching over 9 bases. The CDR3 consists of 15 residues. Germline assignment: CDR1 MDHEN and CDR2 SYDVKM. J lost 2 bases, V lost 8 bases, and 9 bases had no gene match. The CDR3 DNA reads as TGTGCCAGCCAAGGGACAGGGAGGTTCAACACTGAAGCTTTCTTT. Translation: CASQGTGRFNTEAFF.

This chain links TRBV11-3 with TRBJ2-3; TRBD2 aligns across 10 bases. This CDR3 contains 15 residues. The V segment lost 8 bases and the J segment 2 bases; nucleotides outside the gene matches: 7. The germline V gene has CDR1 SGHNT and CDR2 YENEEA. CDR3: CASGRTSGYTDTQYF. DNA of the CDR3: TGTGCCAGCGGAAGGACTAGCGGATACACAGATACGCAGTATTTT.

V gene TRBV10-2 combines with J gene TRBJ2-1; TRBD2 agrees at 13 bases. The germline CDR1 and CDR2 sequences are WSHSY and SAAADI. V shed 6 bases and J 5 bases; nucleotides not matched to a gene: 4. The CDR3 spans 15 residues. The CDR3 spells CASSWTSGSDNEQFF. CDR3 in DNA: TGCGCCAGCAGCTGGACTAGCGGGAGCGACAATGAGCAGTTCTTC.

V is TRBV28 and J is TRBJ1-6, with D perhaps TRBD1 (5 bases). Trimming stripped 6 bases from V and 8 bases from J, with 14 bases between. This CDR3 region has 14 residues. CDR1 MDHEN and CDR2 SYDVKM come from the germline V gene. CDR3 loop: CASSPSGSYSPLHF. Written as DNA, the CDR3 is TGTGCCAGCAGCCCTTCAGGGAGTTATTCACCCCTCCACTTT.

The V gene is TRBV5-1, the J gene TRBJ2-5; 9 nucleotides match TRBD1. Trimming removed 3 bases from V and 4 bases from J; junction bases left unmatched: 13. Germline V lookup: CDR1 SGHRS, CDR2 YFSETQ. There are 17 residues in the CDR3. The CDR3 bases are TGCGCCAGCAGCTCACTGACAGGGGGTGGGGACGGAGAGACCCAGTACTTC. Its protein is CASSSLTGGGDGETQYF.

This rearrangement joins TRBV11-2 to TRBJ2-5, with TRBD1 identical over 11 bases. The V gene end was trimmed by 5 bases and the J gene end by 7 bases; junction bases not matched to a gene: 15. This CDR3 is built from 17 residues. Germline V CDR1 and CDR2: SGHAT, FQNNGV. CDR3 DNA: TGTGCCAGCAGCCGCGCGGACAGGGGGCGTCAGTGGGTGACCCAGTACTTC. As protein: CASSRADRGRQWVTQYF.

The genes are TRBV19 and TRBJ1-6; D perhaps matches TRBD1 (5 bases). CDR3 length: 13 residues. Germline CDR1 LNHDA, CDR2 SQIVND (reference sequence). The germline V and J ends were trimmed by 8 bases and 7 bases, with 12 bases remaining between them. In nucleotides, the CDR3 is TGTGCCAGTCACCGGGGACGAAATTCACCCCTCCACTTT. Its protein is CASHRGRNSPLHF.

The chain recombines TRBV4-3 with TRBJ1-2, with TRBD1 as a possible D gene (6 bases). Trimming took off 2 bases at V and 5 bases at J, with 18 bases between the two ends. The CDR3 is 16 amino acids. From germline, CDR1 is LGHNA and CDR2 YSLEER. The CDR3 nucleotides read TGCGCCAGCAGCCAAAACGGGGCCGCAGGGGTTTATGGCTACACCTTC. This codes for CASSQNGAAGVYGYTF.

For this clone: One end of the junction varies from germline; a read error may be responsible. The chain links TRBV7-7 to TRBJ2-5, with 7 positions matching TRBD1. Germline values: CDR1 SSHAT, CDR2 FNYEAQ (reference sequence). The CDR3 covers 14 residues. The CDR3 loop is CASSQTGIGETQYF. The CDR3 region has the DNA TGTGCTAGCAGCCAGACAGGGATCGGGGAGACCCAGTACTTC.

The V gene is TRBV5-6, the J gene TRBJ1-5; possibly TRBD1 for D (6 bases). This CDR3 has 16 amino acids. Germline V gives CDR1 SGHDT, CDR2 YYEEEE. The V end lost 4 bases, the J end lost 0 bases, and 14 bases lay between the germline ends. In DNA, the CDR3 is TGTGCCAGCAGCAAACAGGGAACTCCTAGCAATCAGCCCCAGCATTTT. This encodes CASSKQGTPSNQPQHF.

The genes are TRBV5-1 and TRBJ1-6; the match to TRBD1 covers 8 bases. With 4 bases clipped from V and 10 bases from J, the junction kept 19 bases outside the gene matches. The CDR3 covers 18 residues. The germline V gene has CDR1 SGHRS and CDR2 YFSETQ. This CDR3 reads CASSRTGLTGEAGSPLHF. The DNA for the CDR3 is TGCGCCAGCAGCCGCACGGGATTGACAGGGGAAGCGGGGTCACCCCTCCACTTT.

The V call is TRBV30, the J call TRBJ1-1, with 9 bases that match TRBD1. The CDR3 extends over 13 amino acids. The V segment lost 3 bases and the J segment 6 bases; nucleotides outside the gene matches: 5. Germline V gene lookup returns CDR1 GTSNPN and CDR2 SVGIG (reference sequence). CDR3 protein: CAWSLTGGAEAFF. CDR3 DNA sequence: TGTGCCTGGAGCCTAACAGGGGGCGCTGAAGCTTTCTTT.

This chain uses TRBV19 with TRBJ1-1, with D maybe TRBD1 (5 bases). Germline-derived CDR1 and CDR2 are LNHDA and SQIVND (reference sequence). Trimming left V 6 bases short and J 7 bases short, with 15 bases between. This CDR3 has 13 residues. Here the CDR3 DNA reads TGTGCCAGTAGACCGGCGGGGCGAGGTGAAGCTTTCTTT. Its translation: CASRPAGRGEAFF.

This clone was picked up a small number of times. This chain's CDR3 is CASSEPGELFF. The CDR3 coding sequence is TGTGCCAGCAGTGAGCCCGGGGAGCTGTTTTTT. The chain links TRBV2 to TRBJ2-2; no clear D gene. CDR3 size: 11 residues. Trimming took off 3 bases at V and 6 bases at J, with 2 bases between the two ends. CDR1 SNHLY and CDR2 FYNNEI come from the germline V gene. Together with reference TRBV2 and TRBJ2-2, the CDR3 gives the full variable domain: EPEVTQTPSHQVTQMGQEVILRCVPISNHLYFYWYRQILGQKVEFLVSFYNNEISEKSEIFDDQFSVERPDGSNFTLKIRSTKLEDSAMYFCASSEPGELFFGEGSRLTVL.

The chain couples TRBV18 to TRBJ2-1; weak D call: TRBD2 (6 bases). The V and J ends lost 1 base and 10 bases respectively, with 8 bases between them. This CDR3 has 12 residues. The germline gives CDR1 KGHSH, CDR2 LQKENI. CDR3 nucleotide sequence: TGTGCCAGCTCACCACTCCGGGAGGAGCAGTTCTTC. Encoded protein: CASSPLREEQFF.